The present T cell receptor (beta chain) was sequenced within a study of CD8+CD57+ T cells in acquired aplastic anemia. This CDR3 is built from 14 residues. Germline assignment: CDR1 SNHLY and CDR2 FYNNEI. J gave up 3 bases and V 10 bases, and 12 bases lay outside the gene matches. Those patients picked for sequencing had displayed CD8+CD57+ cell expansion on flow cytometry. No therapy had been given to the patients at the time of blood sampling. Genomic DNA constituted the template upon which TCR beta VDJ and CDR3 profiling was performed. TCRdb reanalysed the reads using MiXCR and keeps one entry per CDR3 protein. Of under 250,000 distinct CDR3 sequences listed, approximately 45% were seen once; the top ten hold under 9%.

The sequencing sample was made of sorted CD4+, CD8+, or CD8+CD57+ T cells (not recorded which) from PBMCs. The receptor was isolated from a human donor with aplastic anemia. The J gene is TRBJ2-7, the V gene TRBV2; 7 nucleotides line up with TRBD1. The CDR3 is CATKLGTANYEQYF. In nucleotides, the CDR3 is TGTGCCACCAAATTAGGGACAGCTAACTACGAGCAGTACTTC.